This T cell receptor (beta chain) was identified during a study of beta chain features in type 1 diabetes. Study-wide results and limits: These data did not resolve whether HLA type affects TCRB rearrangement. TCRB CDR3s were moderately but significantly shorter in Type 1 diabetes patients in all four CD4+ subsets.

The germline V gene has CDR1 LNHDA and CDR2 SQIVND (reference sequence). This CDR3 contains 18 residues. The ends lost 7 bases at V and 5 bases at J; junction bases unmatched: 13. This clone was counted a few times. Antigen: not known. As every portion of the isolated RNA was reverse transcribed, the sequencing read expressed TCRB transcripts. Produced via immunoSEQ multiplex PCR; TCRdb's table is partial and in-frame only. Of under 900,000 clones listed, about a sixth are singletons. Sampling consisted of one heparinised blood draw per donor, averaging approximately 120 mL. The TCR sequence derives from a woman under 30 in good health. The material sequenced was naive CD4+ T cells from blood. The chain has TRBV19 and TRBJ2-2; 13 bases align to TRBD2. The CDR3 nucleotides read TGTGCCAGTAAATTCACTAGCGGGAGGGTACTACTGACCGGGGAGCTGTTTTTT. It specifies CASKFTSGRVLLTGELFF.